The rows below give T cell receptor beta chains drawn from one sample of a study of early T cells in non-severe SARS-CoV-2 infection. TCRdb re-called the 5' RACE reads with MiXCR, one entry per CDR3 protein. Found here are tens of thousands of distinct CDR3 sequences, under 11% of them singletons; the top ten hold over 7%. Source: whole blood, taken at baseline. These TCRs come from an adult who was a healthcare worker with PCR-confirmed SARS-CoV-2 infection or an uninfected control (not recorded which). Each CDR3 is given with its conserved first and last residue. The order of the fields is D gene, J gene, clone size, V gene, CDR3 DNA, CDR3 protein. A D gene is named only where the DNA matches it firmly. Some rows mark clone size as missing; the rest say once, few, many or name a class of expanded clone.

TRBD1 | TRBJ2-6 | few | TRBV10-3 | TGTGCCATCAGTGAGCCCGGAAGGACAGGGTCCACCTCTGGGGCCAACGTCCTGACTTTC | CAISEPGRTGSTSGANVLTF
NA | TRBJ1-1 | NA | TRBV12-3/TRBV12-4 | TGTGCCAGCAGTTCCCTTCTGGGGAGTACTGAAGCTTTCTTT | CASSSLLGSTEAFF
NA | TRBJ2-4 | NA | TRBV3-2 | TGTGCCAGCAGCCAGATAGCGGGAGGGCGGGCCAAAAACATTCAGTACTTC | CASSQIAGGRAKNIQYF
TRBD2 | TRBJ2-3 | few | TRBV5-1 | TGCGCCAGCAGCCAGACTAGCACTACAGATACGCAGTATTTT | CASSQTSTTDTQYF
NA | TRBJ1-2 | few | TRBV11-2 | TGTGCCAGCAGCTTAGGCCAGGCTGACTATGGCTACACCTTC | CASSLGQADYGYTF
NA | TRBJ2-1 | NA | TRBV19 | TGTGCCAGTAGTATGTGGCGGGGTGACAATGAGCAGTTCTTC | CASSMWRGDNEQFF
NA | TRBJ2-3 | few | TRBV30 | TGTGCCTGGAATCCGGGAAGGCGAGATACGCAGTATTTT | CAWNPGRRDTQYF
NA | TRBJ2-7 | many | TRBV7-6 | TGTGCCAGCAGAAACAGACCGGACGGCGAGCAGTACTTC | CASRNRPDGEQYF
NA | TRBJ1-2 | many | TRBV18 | TGTGCCAGCTTAACACTTCGAGGGAAAGACTATGGCTACACCTTC | CASLTLRGKDYGYTF
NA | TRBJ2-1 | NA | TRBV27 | TGTGCCAGCACCCTAGGGGTTGGCCGGTACAATGAGCAGTTCTTC | CASTLGVGRYNEQFF
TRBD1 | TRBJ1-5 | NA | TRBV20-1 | TGCAGTGCAAGACAGGGGGCTACTCAGCCCCAGCATTTT | CSARQGATQPQHF
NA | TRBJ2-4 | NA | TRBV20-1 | TGCAGTGCTAGTCGGGACTTAGCCAAAAACATTCAGTACTTC | CSASRDLAKNIQYF
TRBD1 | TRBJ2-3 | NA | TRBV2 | TGTGCCAGCAGACCCCAGACAGGGGGAGCGCCGCAGTATTTT | CASRPQTGGAPQYF
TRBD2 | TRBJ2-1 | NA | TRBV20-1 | TGCAGTGCTAGGGCCGGGACTAGCGTCTACAATGAGCAGTTCTTC | CSARAGTSVYNEQFF
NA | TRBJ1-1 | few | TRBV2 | TGTGCCAGCAGTGAAGCGCTTAGGACAGCAGTAATGAACACTGAAGCTTTCTTT | CASSEALRTAVMNTEAFF
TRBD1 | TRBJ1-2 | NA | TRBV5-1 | TGCGCCAGCAGCTTTGGTGACAGGGTGAACTATGGCTACACCTTC | CASSFGDRVNYGYTF
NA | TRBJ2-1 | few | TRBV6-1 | TGTGCCAGCAGTCCAACTACAGGGTTCGCCTACAATGAGCAGTTCTTC | CASSPTTGFAYNEQFF
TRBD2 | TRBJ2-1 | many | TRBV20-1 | TGCAGTGCTAGAGATGTTTCGACTAGCGGGAGTGGCAATGAGCAGTTCTTC | CSARDVSTSGSGNEQFF
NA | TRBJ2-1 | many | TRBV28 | TGTGCCAGCAGTTTGGACAATGAGCAGTTCTTC | CASSLDNEQFF
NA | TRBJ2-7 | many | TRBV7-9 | TGTGCCAGCAGTAGGCAGGGCAGCCCCTACGAGCAGTACTTC | CASSRQGSPYEQYF
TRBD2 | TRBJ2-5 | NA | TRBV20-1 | TGCAGTGCCTGGACTAGCGGGAGGGAGGAGACCCAGTACTTC | CSAWTSGREETQYF
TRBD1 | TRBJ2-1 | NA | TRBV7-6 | TGTGCCAGCAGCAGGGGCGGACAGGGCCCCTACAATGAGCAGTTCTTC | CASSRGGQGPYNEQFF
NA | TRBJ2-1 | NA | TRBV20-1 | TGCAGTGCTAGACAAGCCGATTACTACAATGAGCAGTTCTTC | CSARQADYYNEQFF
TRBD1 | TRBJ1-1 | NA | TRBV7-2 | TGTGCCAGCAGCTTAATAAGGACAGGAGAAGCTTTCTTT | CASSLIRTGEAFF
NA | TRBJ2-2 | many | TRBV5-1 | TGCGCCAGCAAGGTTTTCCGAGGAGCGAACACCGGGGAGCTGTTTTTT | CASKVFRGANTGELFF
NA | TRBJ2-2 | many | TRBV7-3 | TGTGCCAGCAGCTTGGATCGGCGGGACACCGGGGAGCTGTTTTTT | CASSLDRRDTGELFF
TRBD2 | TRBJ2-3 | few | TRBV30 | TGTGCCTGGAGTAGCGGGAGGGATCCAGATACGCAGTATTTT | CAWSSGRDPDTQYF
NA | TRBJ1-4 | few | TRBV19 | TGTGCCAGTAGTATAATTACCGAAGCTGAAAAACTGTTTTTT | CASSIITEAEKLFF
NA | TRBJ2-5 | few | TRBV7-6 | TGTGCCAGCAGCTTAGAGATACAAGAGACCCAGTACTTC | CASSLEIQETQYF
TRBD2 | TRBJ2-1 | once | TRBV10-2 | TGCGCCAGCAGTGGACTAGCGGGAGGAAGCAATGAGCAGTTCTGG | CASSGLAGGSNEQFW
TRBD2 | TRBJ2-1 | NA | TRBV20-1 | TGCAGTGCTAGCTCATCGTCTAGCGGGAGAAATGAGCAGTTCTTC | CSASSSSSGRNEQFF
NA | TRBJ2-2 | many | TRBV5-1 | TGCGCCAGCAGCTTGGATCTCGCTACTAGCGGGGAGCTGTTTTTT | CASSLDLATSGELFF
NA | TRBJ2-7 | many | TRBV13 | TGTGCCAGCAGCCCTCATCGGCACGAGCAGTACTTC | CASSPHRHEQYF
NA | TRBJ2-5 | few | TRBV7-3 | TGTGCCAGCAGCTTTGGCAGCAGAGAGACCCAGTACTTC | CASSFGSRETQYF
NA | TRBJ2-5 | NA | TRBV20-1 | TGCAGTGCTAACCCGCTCGGGGGCCAAGAGACCCAGTACTTC | CSANPLGGQETQYF
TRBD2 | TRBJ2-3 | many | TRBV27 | TGTGCCAGCAGCCCGACCGGGACTAGCGGGAGAGCAGATACGCAGTATTTT | CASSPTGTSGRADTQYF